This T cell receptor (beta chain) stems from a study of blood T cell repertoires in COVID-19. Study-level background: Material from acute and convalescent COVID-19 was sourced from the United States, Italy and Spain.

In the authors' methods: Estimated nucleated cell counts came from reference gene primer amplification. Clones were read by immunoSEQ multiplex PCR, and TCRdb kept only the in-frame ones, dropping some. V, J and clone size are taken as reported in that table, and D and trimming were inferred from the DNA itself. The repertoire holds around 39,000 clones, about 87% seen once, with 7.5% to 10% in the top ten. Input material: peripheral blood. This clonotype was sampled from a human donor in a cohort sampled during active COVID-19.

CDR3 protein: CASSLRGLAGADTQYF. DNA of the CDR3: TGTGCCAGCAGCTTGCGGGGACTAGCGGGGGCAGATACGCAGTATTTT. This chain connects TRBV11-1 to TRBJ2-3; TRBD2 aligns across 14 bases. V was pared by 3 bases and J by 4 bases, with 3 bases of the junction left unmatched. This CDR3 region has 16 residues. Germline-derived CDR1 and CDR2 are SGHAT and FQDESV (reference sequence).